This T cell receptor (beta chain) was observed in a study of control samples from healthy donors and cancer patients. CDR1 is MDHEN, CDR2 SYDVKM, per germline. The CDR3 extends over 13 amino acids. The V end was cut by 7 bases, the J end by 4 bases, with 13 bases between. Measured with immunoSEQ multiplex PCR; TCRdb has only the in-frame clones, and not every one. The sample lists 100,000 to 120,000 clones, approximately 87% occurring once. The material sequenced was PBMCs. The TCR was taken from a woman aged 60-75 years with lung cancer. This chain links TRBV28 with TRBJ1-2; D possibly corresponds to TRBD1 (5 bases). The DNA for the CDR3 is TGTGCCAGCACCCCCCAGGGTATCTATGGCTACACCTTC. Translated, it gives CASTPQGIYGYTF.